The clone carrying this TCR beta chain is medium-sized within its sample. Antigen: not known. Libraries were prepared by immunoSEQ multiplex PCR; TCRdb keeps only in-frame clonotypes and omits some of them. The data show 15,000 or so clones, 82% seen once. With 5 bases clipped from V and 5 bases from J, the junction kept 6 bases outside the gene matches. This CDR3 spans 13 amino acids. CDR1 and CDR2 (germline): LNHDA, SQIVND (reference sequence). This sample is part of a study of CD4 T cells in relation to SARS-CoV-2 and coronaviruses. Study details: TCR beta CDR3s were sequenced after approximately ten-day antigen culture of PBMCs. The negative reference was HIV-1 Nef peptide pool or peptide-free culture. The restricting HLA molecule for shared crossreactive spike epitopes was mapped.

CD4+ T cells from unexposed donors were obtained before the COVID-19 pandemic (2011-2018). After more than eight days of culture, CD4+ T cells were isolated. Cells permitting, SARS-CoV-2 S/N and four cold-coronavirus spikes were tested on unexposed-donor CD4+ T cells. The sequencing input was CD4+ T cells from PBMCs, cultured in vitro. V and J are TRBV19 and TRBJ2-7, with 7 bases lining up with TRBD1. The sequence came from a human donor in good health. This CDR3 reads CASSPQGLDEQYF. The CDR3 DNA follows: TGTGCCAGTAGTCCACAGGGGCTGGACGAGCAGTACTTC.